These T cell receptor beta chains were read from a single sample in a study of beta chain features in type 1 diabetes. Libraries were prepared by immunoSEQ multiplex PCR; TCRdb keeps only in-frame clonotypes and omits some of them. Counted here are over 600,000 clones, 9.5% to 15% occurring once; the ten biggest clones make up around 0.12%. Material: naive CD4+ T cells from blood. The receptors were sampled from a young man with type 1 diabetes. Each CDR3 is given with its conserved first and last residue. Each record gives: clone size, D gene, V gene, J gene, CDR3 DNA, CDR3 protein. The D gene is left open where the match is weak. Expanded clones are given a class, and other clones once, few, many or no size at all.

clone size: few; D gene: TRBD1; V gene: TRBV6-4; J gene: TRBJ1-2; CDR3 DNA: TGTGCCAGCAGTGACCTCACAGGGGATGGCTACACCTTC; CDR3 protein: CASSDLTGDGYTF
clone size: few; D gene: TRBD1; V gene: TRBV5-1; J gene: TRBJ2-6; CDR3 DNA: TGCGCCAGCAGCTTGCTGTCGGGACAGATCTCTGGGGCCAACGTCCTGACTTTC; CDR3 protein: CASSLLSGQISGANVLTF
clone size: few; D gene: TRBD1; V gene: TRBV7-2; J gene: TRBJ1-4; CDR3 DNA: TGTGCCAGCAGCCCCTACAGGGGCGCGAATGAAAAACTGTTTTTT; CDR3 protein: CASSPYRGANEKLFF
clone size: few; D gene: TRBD1; V gene: TRBV7-9; J gene: TRBJ1-1; CDR3 DNA: TGTGCCAGCAGCAAAAGAAGTATCCAGGGGGTGAACACTGAAGCTTTCTTT; CDR3 protein: CASSKRSIQGVNTEAFF
clone size: .; D gene: .; V gene: TRBV7-6; J gene: TRBJ1-4; CDR3 DNA: TGTGCCAGCAGCTTAGGGACAGCCGATGAAAAACTGTTTTTT; CDR3 protein: CASSLGTADEKLFF
clone size: .; D gene: .; V gene: TRBV5-1; J gene: TRBJ2-1; CDR3 DNA: TGCGCCAGCAGCGACACGCTGGACAATGAGCAGTTCTTC; CDR3 protein: CASSDTLDNEQFF
clone size: .; D gene: .; V gene: TRBV4-3; J gene: TRBJ2-2; CDR3 DNA: TGCGCCAGCAGCCTAGGGGAGTACACCGGGGAGCTGTTTTTT; CDR3 protein: CASSLGEYTGELFF
clone size: .; D gene: TRBD2; V gene: TRBV4-3; J gene: TRBJ2-2; CDR3 DNA: TGCGCCAGCAGCCAAGCCCCAGCGGGGAAAGGTTCCGGGGAGCTGTTTTTT; CDR3 protein: CASSQAPAGKGSGELFF
clone size: few; D gene: .; V gene: TRBV6-1; J gene: TRBJ2-3; CDR3 DNA: TGTGCCAGCAGTACCTCCATAGATACGCAGTATTTT; CDR3 protein: CASSTSIDTQYF
clone size: .; D gene: .; V gene: TRBV7-9; J gene: TRBJ1-4; CDR3 DNA: TGTGCCAGCAGCCAAGCTAATGAAAAACTGTTTTTT; CDR3 protein: CASSQANEKLFF
clone size: .; D gene: TRBD1; V gene: TRBV7-9; J gene: TRBJ1-5; CDR3 DNA: TGTGCCAGCAGCTTAGCTCCTGGGACAGGGAATCAGCCCCAGCATTTT; CDR3 protein: CASSLAPGTGNQPQHF
clone size: .; D gene: TRBD1; V gene: TRBV7-2; J gene: TRBJ1-2; CDR3 DNA: TGTGCCAGCAGCTTCCACCGGACAGGGGACTATGGCTACACCTTC; CDR3 protein: CASSFHRTGDYGYTF
clone size: few; D gene: TRBD1; V gene: TRBV2; J gene: TRBJ1-6; CDR3 DNA: TGTGCCAGCAGCGACAGGGACAGAGATTCACCCCTCCACTTT; CDR3 protein: CASSDRDRDSPLHF
clone size: .; D gene: .; V gene: TRBV15; J gene: TRBJ1-5; CDR3 DNA: TGTGCCACCAGCCCAAAGAATCAGCCCCAGCATTTT; CDR3 protein: CATSPKNQPQHF
clone size: few; D gene: .; V gene: TRBV7-8; J gene: TRBJ2-1; CDR3 DNA: TGTGCCAGCAGCCCAGGACTGGCCGCCTACAATGAGCAGTTCTTC; CDR3 protein: CASSPGLAAYNEQFF
clone size: few; D gene: TRBD2; V gene: TRBV7-2; J gene: TRBJ2-1; CDR3 DNA: TGTGCCAGCAGCCCACTAGCGGGGGGCTACAATGAGCAGTTCTTC; CDR3 protein: CASSPLAGGYNEQFF
clone size: .; D gene: TRBD1; V gene: TRBV12-5; J gene: TRBJ1-6; CDR3 DNA: TGTGCTAGTGGCACAGGGGAATCACCCCTCCACTTT; CDR3 protein: CASGTGESPLHF
clone size: .; D gene: .; V gene: TRBV6-5; J gene: TRBJ1-1; CDR3 DNA: TGTGCCAGCAGCACGGTAAAGAACACTGAAGCTTTCTTT; CDR3 protein: CASSTVKNTEAFF
clone size: few; D gene: TRBD2; V gene: TRBV5-1; J gene: TRBJ2-7; CDR3 DNA: TGCGCCAGCAAACGGTCAGCGGGGTCCTACGAGCAGTACTTC; CDR3 protein: CASKRSAGSYEQYF
clone size: few; D gene: .; V gene: TRBV7-9; J gene: TRBJ2-5; CDR3 DNA: TGTGCCAGCAGCGTAATGGAGACCCAGTACTTC; CDR3 protein: CASSVMETQYF
clone size: .; D gene: .; V gene: TRBV10-3; J gene: TRBJ2-5; CDR3 DNA: TGTGCCATCAGTGATCTACTAGTCTCGGAGACCCAGTACTTC; CDR3 protein: CAISDLLVSETQYF
clone size: few; D gene: TRBD1; V gene: TRBV5-4; J gene: TRBJ2-3; CDR3 DNA: TGTGCCAGCAGCTATGGACAGGGTAGCACAGATACGCAGTATTTT; CDR3 protein: CASSYGQGSTDTQYF
clone size: .; D gene: .; V gene: TRBV5-1; J gene: TRBJ2-2; CDR3 DNA: TGCGCCAGCAGCCCGGCAGGCTTCACCGGGGAGCTGTTTTTT; CDR3 protein: CASSPAGFTGELFF
clone size: .; D gene: .; V gene: TRBV4-2; J gene: TRBJ1-5; CDR3 DNA: TGTGCCAGCAGCCCAACCCCGGGGGCCCGCAATCAGCCCCAGCATTTT; CDR3 protein: CASSPTPGARNQPQHF
clone size: few; D gene: TRBD1; V gene: TRBV23-1; J gene: TRBJ2-2; CDR3 DNA: TGCGCCAGCAGTCATCCCGACAGGGGTGGGGGCACCGGGGAGCTGTTTTTT; CDR3 protein: CASSHPDRGGGTGELFF
clone size: few; D gene: TRBD2; V gene: TRBV5-4; J gene: TRBJ2-7; CDR3 DNA: TGTGCCAGCAGCTTGAGCGGGGGCGTTCTTACCTACGAGCAGTACTTC; CDR3 protein: CASSLSGGVLTYEQYF
clone size: .; D gene: .; V gene: TRBV7-2; J gene: TRBJ1-5; CDR3 DNA: TGTGCCAGCAGTTCTCGGACAGTGAATCAGCCCCAGCATTTT; CDR3 protein: CASSSRTVNQPQHF
clone size: few; D gene: TRBD1; V gene: TRBV5-1; J gene: TRBJ2-5; CDR3 DNA: TGCGCCAGCAGCCGAGACAGGGGAGGACAAGAGACCCAGTACTTC; CDR3 protein: CASSRDRGGQETQYF
clone size: few; D gene: .; V gene: TRBV20-1; J gene: TRBJ2-3; CDR3 DNA: TGCAGTGCTAGCAGCGGGGATACGCAGTATTTT; CDR3 protein: CSASSGDTQYF
clone size: few; D gene: TRBD1; V gene: TRBV30; J gene: TRBJ1-6; CDR3 DNA: TGTGCCTGGAGGGGACAGAGAAATTCACCCCTCCACTTT; CDR3 protein: CAWRGQRNSPLHF
clone size: few; D gene: TRBD1; V gene: TRBV11-1; J gene: TRBJ1-1; CDR3 DNA: TGTGCCAGCAGCACAGGGGGGTGGAACACTGAAGCTTTCTTT; CDR3 protein: CASSTGGWNTEAFF
clone size: .; D gene: .; V gene: TRBV28; J gene: TRBJ1-2; CDR3 DNA: TGTGCCAGCAGCGGGACATTCTATGGCTACACCTTC; CDR3 protein: CASSGTFYGYTF
clone size: .; D gene: .; V gene: TRBV7-2; J gene: TRBJ2-6; CDR3 DNA: TGTGCCAGCAGCTGGACAGTATCCGGGGCCAACGTCCTGACTTTC; CDR3 protein: CASSWTVSGANVLTF
clone size: .; D gene: .; V gene: TRBV7-9; J gene: TRBJ1-2; CDR3 DNA: TGTGCCAGCAGCTTAACGGCAGGGGATGGCTACACCTTC; CDR3 protein: CASSLTAGDGYTF
clone size: .; D gene: .; V gene: TRBV7-2; J gene: TRBJ1-1; CDR3 DNA: TGTGCCAGCAGCTTAAGGGTTCTGAACACTGAAGCTTTCTTT; CDR3 protein: CASSLRVLNTEAFF